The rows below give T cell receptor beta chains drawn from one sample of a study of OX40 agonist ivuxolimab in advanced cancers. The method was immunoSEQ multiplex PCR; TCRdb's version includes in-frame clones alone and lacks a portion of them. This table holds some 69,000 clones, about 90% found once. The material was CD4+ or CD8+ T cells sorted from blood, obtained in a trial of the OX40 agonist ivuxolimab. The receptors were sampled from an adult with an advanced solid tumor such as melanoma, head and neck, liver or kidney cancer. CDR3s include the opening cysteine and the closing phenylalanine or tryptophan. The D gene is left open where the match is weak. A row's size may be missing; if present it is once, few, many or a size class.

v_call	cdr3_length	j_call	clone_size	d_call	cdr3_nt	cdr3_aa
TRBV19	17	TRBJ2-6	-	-	TGTGCCAGTAGCATCAGGCCGACGACACCGGGGGCCAACGTCCTGACTTTC	CASSIRPTTPGANVLTF
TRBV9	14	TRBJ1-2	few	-	TGTGCCAGCAGCGTAGATCAGAGTAACTATGGCTACACCTTC	CASSVDQSNYGYTF
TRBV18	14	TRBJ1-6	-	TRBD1	TGTGCCAGCTCACCAGACAGGGAAGGTTCACCCCTCCACTTT	CASSPDREGSPLHF
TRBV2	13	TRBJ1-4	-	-	TGTGCCAGCAGTGCTGGAGGGTGGGAAAAACTGTTTTTT	CASSAGGWEKLFF
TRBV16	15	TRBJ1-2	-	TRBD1	TGTGCCAGCAGCCAATCGAGGACAGGGGATCATGGCTACACCTTC	CASSQSRTGDHGYTF
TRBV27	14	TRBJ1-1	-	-	TGTGCCAGCAGTTTCCTAACAGGAAACACTGAAGCTTTCTTT	CASSFLTGNTEAFF
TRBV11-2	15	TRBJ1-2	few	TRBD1	TGTGCCAGCAGCTTAAGGGACAGAGCTAACTATGGCTACACCTTC	CASSLRDRANYGYTF
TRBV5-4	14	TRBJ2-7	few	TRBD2	TGTGCCAGCAGCTCTAGCGGGAGGTCGTACGAGCAGTACTTC	CASSSSGRSYEQYF
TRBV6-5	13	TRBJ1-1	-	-	TGTGCCAGCAGTTACACAGGGAACACTGAAGCTTTCTTT	CASSYTGNTEAFF
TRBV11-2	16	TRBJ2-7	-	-	TGTGCCAGCAGCCCCCTGCACCACAGGGAGGTCTACGAGCAGTACTTC	CASSPLHHREVYEQYF
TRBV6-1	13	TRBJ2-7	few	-	TGTGCCCTCCGTCTGGCGGGGCCGTACGAGCAGTACTTC	CALRLAGPYEQYF
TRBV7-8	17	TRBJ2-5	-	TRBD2	TGTGCCAGCAGCCCCAGACGTAGCGGGGGGTACCAAGAGACCCAGTACTTC	CASSPRRSGGYQETQYF
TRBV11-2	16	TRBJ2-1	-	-	TGTGCCAGCAGCTTAGATCGGGGCGGATTATACAATGAGCAGTTCTTC	CASSLDRGGLYNEQFF
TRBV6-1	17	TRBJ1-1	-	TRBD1	TGTGCCAGCAGTGTACTATTGTTACAGGGGTGGGACACTGAAGCTTTCTTT	CASSVLLLQGWDTEAFF
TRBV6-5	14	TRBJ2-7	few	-	TGTGCCAGCAGTGAAGGAACAGACTCCTACGAGCAGTACTTC	CASSEGTDSYEQYF
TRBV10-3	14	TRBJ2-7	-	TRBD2	TGTGCCATCAGAGTCGCTAGCGGGAGTAACGAGCAGTACTTC	CAIRVASGSNEQYF
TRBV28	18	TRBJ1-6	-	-	TGTGCCAGCAGTTTATTCAGCTCCAGGTCCTCCTATAATTCACCCCTCCACTTT	CASSLFSSRSSYNSPLHF
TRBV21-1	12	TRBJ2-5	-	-	TGTGCCAGCAGCAAAGGTGAAGAGACCCAGTACTTC	CASSKGEETQYF
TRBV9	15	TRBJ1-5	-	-	TGTGCCAGCAGCGTAGGAACGGACTACAATCAGCCCCAGCATTTT	CASSVGTDYNQPQHF
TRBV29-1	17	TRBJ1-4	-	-	TGCAGCGTTGTCATCCCCACCGGGGGAGCAACTAATGAAAAACTGTTTTTT	CSVVIPTGGATNEKLFF
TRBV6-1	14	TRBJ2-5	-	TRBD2	TGTGCCAGCAGTAGCGGGGGGGCCCTTAGGACCCAGTACTTC	CASSSGGALRTQYF
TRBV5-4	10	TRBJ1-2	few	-	TGTGCCAGCAGCGGGCCTGGCTACACCTTC	CASSGPGYTF
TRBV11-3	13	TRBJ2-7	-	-	TGTGCCAGCAGCTTGGGCGGATCCTACGAGCAGTACTTC	CASSLGGSYEQYF
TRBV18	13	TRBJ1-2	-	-	TGTGCCAGCTCACCGGACCATGGCTATGGCTACACCTTC	CASSPDHGYGYTF
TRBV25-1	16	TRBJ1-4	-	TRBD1	TGTGCCAGCAGTGAATCGGGACAGGGCACTAATGAAAAACTGTTTTTT	CASSESGQGTNEKLFF
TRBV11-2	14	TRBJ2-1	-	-	TGTGCCAGCAGCTTAGGGGGAGCGGACAATGAGCAGTTCTTC	CASSLGGADNEQFF
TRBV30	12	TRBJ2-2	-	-	TGTGCCTGGAGTAGGGGCACCGGGGAGCTGTTTTTT	CAWSRGTGELFF
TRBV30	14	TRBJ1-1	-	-	TGTGCCTGGAGTGTAAGAGGGAAGGACACTGAAGCTTTCTTT	CAWSVRGKDTEAFF
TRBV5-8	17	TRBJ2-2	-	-	TGTGCCAGCAGCTTGGTCCGCGGCGGCGCGAACACCGGGGAGCTGTTTTTT	CASSLVRGGANTGELFF
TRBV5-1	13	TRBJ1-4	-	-	TGCGCCAGCAGCCCAGACAGGAATGAAAAACTGTTTTTT	CASSPDRNEKLFF
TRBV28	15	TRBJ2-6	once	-	TGTGCCAGCAGTTTGGAGCCCTCTGGGGCCAACGTCCTGACTTTC	CASSLEPSGANVLTF
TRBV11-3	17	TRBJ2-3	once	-	TGTGCCAGCAGCTTAGGGGGGTCGTCGGCTAGCACAGATACGCAGTATTTT	CASSLGGSSASTDTQYF
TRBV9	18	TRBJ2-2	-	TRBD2	TGTGCCAGCAGCGCGCCGGGACTAGCGGGAGTAGGGACCGGGGAGCTGTTTTTT	CASSAPGLAGVGTGELFF
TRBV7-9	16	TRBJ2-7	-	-	TGTGCCAGCAGCCGATCCAGCCAAGTAAGGGACTACGAGCAGTACTTC	CASSRSSQVRDYEQYF
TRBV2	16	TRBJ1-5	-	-	TGTGCCAGCAGTGAACGGGGGGGCGGATCGGGCCAGCCCCAGCATTTT	CASSERGGGSGQPQHF
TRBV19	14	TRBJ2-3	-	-	TGTGCCAGTATAGGAGGGGGTTCTTCAGATACGCAGTATTTT	CASIGGGSSDTQYF